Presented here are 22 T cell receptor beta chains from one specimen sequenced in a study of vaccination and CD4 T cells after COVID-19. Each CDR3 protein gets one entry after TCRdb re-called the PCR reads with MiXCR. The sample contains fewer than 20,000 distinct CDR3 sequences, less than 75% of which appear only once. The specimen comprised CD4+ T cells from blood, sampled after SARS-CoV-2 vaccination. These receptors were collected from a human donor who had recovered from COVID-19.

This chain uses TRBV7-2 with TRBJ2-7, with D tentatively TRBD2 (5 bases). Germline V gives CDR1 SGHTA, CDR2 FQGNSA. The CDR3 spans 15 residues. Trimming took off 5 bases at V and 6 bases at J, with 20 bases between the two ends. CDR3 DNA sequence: TGTGCCAGCAGCGTTACCCGGGGATACGCTGGCGAGCAGTACTTC. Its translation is CASSVTRGYAGEQYF.

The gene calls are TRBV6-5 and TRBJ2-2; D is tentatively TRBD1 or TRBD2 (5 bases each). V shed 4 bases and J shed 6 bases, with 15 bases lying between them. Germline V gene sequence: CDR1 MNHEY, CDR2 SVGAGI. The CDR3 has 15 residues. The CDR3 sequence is CASSSPDGGAGELFF. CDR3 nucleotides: TGTGCCAGCAGTTCCCCCGATGGGGGAGCCGGGGAGCTGTTTTTT.

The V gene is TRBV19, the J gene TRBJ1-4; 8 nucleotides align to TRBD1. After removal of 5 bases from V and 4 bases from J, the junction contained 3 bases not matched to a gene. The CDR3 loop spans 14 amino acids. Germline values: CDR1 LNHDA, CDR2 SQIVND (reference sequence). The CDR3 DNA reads TGTGCCAGTAGTGTGACAGGGGTTAATGAAAAACTGTTTTTT. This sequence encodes CASSVTGVNEKLFF. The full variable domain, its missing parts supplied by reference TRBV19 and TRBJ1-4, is DGGITQSPKYLFRKEGQNVTLSCEQNLNHDAMYWYRQDPGQGLRLIYYSQIVNDFQKGDIAEGYSVSREKKESFPLTVTSAQKNPTAFYLCASSVTGVNEKLFFGSGTQLSVL.

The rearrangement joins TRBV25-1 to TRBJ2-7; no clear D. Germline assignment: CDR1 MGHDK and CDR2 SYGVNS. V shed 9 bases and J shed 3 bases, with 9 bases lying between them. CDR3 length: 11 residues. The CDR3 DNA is TGTGCCAGGATCGACAACTACGAGCAGTACTTC. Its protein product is CARIDNYEQYF.

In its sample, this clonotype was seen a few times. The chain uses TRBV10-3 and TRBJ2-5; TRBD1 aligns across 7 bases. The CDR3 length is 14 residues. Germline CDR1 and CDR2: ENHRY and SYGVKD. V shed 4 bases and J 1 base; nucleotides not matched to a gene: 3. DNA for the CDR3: TGTGCCATCAGTGGTGACAGGGCCCAAGAGACCCAGTACTTC. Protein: CAISGDRAQETQYF.

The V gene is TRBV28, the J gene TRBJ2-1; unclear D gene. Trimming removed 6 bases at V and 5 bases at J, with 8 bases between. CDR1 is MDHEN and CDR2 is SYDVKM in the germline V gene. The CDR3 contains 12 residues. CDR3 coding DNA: TGTGCCAGCAGAGTTCGGAACAATGAGCAGTTCTTC. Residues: CASRVRNNEQFF. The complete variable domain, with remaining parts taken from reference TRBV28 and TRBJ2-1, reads DVKVTQSSRYLVKRTGEKVFLECVQDMDHENMFWYRQDPGLGLRLIYFSYDVKMKEKGDIPEGYSVSREKKERFSLILESASTNQTSMYLCASRVRNNEQFFGPGTRLTVL.

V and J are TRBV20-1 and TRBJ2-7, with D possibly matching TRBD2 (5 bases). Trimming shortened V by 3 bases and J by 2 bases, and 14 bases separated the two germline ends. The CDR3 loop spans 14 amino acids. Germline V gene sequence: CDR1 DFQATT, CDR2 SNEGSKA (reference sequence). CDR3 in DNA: TGCAGTGCTAGTGACGCCGGGGTGGCCTACGAGCAGTACTTC. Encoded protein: CSASDAGVAYEQYF.

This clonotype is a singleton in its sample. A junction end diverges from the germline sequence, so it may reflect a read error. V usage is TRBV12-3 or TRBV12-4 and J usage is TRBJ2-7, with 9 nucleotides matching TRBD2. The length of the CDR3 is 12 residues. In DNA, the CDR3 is TGTGCCAGCAGTTTCCAGGGGACTAGCCGTTTTTTC. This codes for CASSFQGTSRFF.

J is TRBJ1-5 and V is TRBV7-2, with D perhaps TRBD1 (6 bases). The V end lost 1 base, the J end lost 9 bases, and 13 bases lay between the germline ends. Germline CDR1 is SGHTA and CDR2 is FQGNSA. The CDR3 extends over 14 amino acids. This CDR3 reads CASSLGGRGGPQHF. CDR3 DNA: TGTGCCAGCAGCTTAGGAGGAAGGGGGGGGCCCCAGCATTTT.

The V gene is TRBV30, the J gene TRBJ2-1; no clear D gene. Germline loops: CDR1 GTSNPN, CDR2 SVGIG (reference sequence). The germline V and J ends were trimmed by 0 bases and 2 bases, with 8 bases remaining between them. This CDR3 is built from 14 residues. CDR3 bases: TGTGCCTGGAGTGTACTGGAACCCTACAATGAGCAGTTCTTC. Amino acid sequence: CAWSVLEPYNEQFF.

CDR3 nucleotides: TGCAGTGCTAGAACTAGCGGGACCAATGAGCAGTTCTTC. Amino acids: CSARTSGTNEQFF. This chain links TRBV20-1 with TRBJ2-1; 10 nucleotides match TRBD2. V lost 2 bases and J lost 6; bases outside the gene matches: 1. This CDR3 has 13 residues. Germline V gives CDR1 DFQATT, CDR2 SNEGSKA (reference sequence).

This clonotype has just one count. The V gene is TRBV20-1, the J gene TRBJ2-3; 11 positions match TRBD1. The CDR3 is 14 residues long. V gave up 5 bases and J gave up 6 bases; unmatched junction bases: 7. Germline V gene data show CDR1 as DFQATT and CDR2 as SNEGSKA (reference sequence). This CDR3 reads CSAHRDRGTDTQYF. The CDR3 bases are TGCAGTGCTCACCGGGACAGGGGGACGGATACGCAGTATTTT.

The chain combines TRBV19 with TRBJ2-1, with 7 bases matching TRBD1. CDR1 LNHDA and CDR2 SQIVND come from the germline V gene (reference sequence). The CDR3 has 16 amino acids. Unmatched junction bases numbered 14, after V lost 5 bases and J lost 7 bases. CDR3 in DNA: TGTGCCAGTAGTGGGGGACAGCTACGATTTGGGAATGAGCAGTTCTTC. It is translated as CASSGGQLRFGNEQFF.

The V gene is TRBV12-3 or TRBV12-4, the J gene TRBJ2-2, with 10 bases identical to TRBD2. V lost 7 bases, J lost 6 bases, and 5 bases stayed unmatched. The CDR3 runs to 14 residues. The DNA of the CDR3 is TGTGCCAGCATCGGGCTAGCGGGAGCCGGGGAGCTGTTTTTT. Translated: CASIGLAGAGELFF.

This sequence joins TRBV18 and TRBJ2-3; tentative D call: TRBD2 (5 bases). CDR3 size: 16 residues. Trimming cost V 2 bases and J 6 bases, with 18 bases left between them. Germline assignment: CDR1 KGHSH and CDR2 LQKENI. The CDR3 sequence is CASSPMMGARPDTQYF. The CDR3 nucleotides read TGTGCCAGCTCACCAATGATGGGAGCTAGACCGGATACGCAGTATTTT. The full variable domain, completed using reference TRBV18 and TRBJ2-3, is NAGVMQNPRHLVRRRGQEARLRCSPMKGHSHVYWYRQLPEEGLKFMVYLQKENIIDESGMPKERFSAEFPKEGPSILRIQQVVRGDSAAYFCASSPMMGARPDTQYFGPGTRLTVL.

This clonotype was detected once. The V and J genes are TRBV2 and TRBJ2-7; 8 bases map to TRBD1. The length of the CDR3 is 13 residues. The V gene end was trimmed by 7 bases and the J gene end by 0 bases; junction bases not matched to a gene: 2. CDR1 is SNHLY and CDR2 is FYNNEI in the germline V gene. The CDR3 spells CASKGQGSYEQYF. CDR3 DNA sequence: TGTGCCAGCAAAGGACAGGGCTCCTACGAGCAGTACTTC.

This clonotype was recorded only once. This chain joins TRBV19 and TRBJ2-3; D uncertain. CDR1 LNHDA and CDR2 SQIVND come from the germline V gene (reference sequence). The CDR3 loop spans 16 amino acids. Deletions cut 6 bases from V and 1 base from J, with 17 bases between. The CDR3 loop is CASRVGRGGRTDTQYF. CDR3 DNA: TGTGCCAGTAGGGTCGGTCGCGGTGGCCGCACAGATACGCAGTATTTT.

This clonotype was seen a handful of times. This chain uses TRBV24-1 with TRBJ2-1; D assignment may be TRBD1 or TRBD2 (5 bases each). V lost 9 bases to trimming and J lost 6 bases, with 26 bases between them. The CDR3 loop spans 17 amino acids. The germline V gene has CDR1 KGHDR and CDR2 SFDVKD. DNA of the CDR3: TGTGCCACCCAGAACGTGCCGGGGCGGCAGGACTCCAATGAGCAGTTCTTC. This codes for CATQNVPGRQDSNEQFF.

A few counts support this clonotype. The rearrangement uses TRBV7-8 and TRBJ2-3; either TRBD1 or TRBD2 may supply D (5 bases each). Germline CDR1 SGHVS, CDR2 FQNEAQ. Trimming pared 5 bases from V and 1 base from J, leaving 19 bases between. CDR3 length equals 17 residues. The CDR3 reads CASSVGSWGFGTDTQYF. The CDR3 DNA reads TGTGCCAGCAGCGTCGGTTCCTGGGGGTTCGGCACAGATACGCAGTATTTT.

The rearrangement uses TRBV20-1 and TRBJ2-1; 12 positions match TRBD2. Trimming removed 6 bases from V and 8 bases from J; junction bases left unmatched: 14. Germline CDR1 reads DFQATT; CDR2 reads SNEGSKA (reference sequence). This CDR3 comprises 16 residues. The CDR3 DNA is TGCAGTGCCAGGGGACCGACTAGCGGGGGTAAGGATGAGCAGTTCTTC. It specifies CSARGPTSGGKDEQFF.

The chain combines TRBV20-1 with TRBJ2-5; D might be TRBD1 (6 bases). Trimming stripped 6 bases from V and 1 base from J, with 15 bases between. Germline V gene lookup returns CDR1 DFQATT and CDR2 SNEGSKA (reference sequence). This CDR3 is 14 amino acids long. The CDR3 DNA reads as TGCAGTGCCGGCTCGGACAGCCTCCAAGAGACCCAGTACTTC. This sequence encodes CSAGSDSLQETQYF.

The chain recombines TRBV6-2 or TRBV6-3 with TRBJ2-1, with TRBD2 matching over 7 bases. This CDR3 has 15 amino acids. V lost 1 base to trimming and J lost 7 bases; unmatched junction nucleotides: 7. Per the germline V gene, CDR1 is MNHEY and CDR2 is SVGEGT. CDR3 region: CASSYYPGGRNEQFF. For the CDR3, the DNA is TGTGCCAGCAGTTACTATCCGGGCGGGAGAAATGAGCAGTTCTTC.